This record concerns one T cell receptor beta chain sequence. What it recognizes is unknown. This entry belongs to a study of shared clonotypes between healthy human individuals. At the level of the study: Per donor, three plates held CD4 naive cells, three held CD4 memory, two held CD8 naive and one held CD8 memory. General observations from the study: Lower generation probabilities were found for non-shared clonotypes than for those shared by all four donors.

CD4+ cells yielded CD45RA+ naive and CD45RA-negative memory subsets. Trimming removed 2 bases at V and 5 bases at J, with 15 bases between. This CDR3 contains 15 residues. Per the germline V gene, CDR1 is MDHEN and CDR2 is SYDVKM. As originally analysed: Filtering of immunoSEQ junctional sequences could not match full-length read filtering. Clones were read by immunoSEQ multiplex PCR, and TCRdb kept only the in-frame ones, dropping some. V and J calls and clone size are copied from that table; D and trimming were computed from the DNA. The sample holds over a million clones, roughly 95% seen once. The clonotype originates from a man aged 30 to 39 in good health. Material for sequencing was naive CD4+ T cells sorted from blood. Subset described: CD45RA+ positively selected. The chain has TRBV28 and TRBJ1-2; no clear D gene. CDR3 DNA: TGTGCCAGCAGTTTAGTGGGTTCCTCAGTATATGGCTACACCTTC. This codes for CASSLVGSSVYGYTF.